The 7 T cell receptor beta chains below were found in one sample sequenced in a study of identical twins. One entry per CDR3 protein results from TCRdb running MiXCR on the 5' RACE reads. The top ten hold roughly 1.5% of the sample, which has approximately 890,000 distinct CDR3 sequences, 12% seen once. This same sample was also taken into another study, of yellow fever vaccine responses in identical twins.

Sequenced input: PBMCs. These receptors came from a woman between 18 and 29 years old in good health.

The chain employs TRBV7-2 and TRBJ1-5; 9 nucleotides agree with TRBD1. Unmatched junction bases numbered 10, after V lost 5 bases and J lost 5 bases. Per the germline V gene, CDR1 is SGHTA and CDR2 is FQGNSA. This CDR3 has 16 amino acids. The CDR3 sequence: CASSPGQGFLHQPQHF. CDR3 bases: TGTGCCAGCAGCCCGGGACAGGGCTTCCTGCATCAGCCCCAGCATTTT.

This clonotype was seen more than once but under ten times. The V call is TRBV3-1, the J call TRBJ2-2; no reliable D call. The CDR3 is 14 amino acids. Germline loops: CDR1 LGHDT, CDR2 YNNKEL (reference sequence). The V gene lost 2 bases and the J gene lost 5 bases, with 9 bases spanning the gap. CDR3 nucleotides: TGTGCCAGCAGCCAAAGGAGCGAGACCGGGGAGCTGTTTTTT. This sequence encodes CASSQRSETGELFF.

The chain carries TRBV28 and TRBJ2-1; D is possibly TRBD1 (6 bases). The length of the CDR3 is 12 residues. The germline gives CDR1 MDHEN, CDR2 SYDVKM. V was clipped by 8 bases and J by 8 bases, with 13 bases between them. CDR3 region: CASSGVGDEQFF. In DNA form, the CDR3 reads TGTGCCAGCTCAGGGGTCGGTGATGAGCAGTTCTTC.

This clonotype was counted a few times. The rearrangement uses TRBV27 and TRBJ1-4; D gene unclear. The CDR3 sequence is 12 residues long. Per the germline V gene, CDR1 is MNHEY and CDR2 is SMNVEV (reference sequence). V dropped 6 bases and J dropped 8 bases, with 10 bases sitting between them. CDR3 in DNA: TGTGCCAGCAGGGGAGGTGGAGAAAAACTGTTTTTT. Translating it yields CASRGGGEKLFF.

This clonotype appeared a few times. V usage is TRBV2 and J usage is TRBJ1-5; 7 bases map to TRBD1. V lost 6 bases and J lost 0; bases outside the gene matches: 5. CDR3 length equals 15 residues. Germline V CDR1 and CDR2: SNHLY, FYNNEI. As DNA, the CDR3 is TGTGCCAGCAGGAGCGACAGGGTTAGCAATCAGCCCCAGCATTTT. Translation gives CASRSDRVSNQPQHF.

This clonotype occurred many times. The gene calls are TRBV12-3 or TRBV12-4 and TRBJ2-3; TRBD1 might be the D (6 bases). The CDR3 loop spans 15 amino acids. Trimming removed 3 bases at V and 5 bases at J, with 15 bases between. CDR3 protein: CASSFGTRMLDTQYF. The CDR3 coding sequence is TGTGCCAGCAGTTTCGGGACACGGATGCTAGATACGCAGTATTTT.

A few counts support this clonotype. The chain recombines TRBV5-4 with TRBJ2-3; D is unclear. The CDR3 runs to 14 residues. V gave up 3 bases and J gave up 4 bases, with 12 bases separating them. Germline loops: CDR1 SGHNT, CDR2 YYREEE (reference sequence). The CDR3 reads CASSWVEHPDTQYF. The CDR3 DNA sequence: TGTGCCAGCAGCTGGGTAGAGCACCCAGATACGCAGTATTTT.